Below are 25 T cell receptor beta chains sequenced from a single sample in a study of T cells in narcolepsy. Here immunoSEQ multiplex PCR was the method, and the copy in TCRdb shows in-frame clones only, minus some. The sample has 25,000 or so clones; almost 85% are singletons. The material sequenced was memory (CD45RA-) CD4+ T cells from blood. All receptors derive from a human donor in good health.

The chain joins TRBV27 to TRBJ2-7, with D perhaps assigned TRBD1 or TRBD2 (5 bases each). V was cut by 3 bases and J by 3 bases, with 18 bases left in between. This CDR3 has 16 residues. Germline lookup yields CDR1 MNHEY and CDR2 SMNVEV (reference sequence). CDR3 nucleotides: TGTGCCAGCAGTTTCCGCGCGGCAGGGAGTCGCTACGAGCAGTACTTC. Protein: CASSFRAAGSRYEQYF.

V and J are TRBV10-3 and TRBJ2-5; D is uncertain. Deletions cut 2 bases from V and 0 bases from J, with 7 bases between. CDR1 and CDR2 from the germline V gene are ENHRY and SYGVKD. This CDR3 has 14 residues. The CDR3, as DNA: TGTGCCATCAGTGAGGCCTCTAACCAAGAGACCCAGTACTTC. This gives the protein CAISEASNQETQYF.

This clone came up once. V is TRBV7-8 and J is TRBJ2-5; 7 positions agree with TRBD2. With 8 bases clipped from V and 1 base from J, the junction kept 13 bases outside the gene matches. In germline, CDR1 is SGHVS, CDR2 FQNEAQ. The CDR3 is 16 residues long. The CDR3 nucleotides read TGTGCCAGCTTGAGCGAGCGTGGGAGGGTCCAAGAGACCCAGTACTTC. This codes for CASLSERGRVQETQYF.

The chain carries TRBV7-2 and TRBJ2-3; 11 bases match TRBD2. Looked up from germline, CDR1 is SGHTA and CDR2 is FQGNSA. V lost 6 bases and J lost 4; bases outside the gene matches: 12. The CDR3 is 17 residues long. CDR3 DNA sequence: TGTGCCAGCAGGACCGTAGCGGGAGGGCTCCTCCCAGATACGCAGTATTTT. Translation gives CASRTVAGGLLPDTQYF.

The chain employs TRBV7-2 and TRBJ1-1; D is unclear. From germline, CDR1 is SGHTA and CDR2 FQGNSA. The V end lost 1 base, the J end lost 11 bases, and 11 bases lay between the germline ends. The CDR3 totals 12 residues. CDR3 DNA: TGTGCCAGCAGCTTAGAGAGGGAGGACGCTTTCTTT. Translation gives CASSLEREDAFF.

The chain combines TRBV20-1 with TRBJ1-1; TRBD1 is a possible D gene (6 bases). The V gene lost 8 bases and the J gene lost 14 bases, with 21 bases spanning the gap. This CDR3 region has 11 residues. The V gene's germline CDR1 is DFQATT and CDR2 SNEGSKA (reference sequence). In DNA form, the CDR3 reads TGCAGTACCGACCGGGACACCTATAAATTCTTT. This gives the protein CSTDRDTYKFF.

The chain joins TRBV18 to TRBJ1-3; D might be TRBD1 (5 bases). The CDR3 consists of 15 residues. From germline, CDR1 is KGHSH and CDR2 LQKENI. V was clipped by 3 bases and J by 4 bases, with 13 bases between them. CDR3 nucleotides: TGTGCCAGCTCACCCTCAGGGATGACGGGAAACACCATATATTTT. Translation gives CASSPSGMTGNTIYF.

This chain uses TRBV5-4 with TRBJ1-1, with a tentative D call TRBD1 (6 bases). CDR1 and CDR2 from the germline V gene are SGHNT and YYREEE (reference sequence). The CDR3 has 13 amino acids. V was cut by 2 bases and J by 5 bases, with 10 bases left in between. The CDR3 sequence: CASSFQGWTEAFF. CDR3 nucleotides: TGTGCCAGCAGCTTCCAGGGGTGGACTGAAGCTTTCTTT.

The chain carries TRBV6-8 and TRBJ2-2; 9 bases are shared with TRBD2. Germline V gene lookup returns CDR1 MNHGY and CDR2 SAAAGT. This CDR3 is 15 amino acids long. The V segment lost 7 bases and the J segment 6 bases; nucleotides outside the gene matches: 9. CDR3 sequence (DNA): TGTGCCAGCAAAGTAGGGACTAGCCAGTCCGGGGAGCTGTTTTTT. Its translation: CASKVGTSQSGELFF.

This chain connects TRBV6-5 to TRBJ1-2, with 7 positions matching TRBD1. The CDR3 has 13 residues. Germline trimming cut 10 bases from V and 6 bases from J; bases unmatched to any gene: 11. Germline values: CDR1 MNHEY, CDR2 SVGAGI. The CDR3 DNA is TGTGCCACAAACAGGGGAATCGGGAATGGCTACACCTTC. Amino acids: CATNRGIGNGYTF.

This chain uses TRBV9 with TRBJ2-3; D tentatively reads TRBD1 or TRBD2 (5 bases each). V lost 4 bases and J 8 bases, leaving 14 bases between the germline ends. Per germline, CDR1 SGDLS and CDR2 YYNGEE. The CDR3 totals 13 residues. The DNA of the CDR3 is TGTGCCAGCAGCTCCCACGGGGCGCCTACGCAGTATTTT. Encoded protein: CASSSHGAPTQYF.

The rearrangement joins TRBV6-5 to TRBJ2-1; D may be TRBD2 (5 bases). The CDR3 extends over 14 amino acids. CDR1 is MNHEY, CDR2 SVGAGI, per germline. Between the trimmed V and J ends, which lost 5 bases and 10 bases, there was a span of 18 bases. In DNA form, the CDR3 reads TGTGCCAGCAGTCTGATAGAGGGCTACGAAGAGCAGTTCTTC. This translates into CASSLIEGYEEQFF.

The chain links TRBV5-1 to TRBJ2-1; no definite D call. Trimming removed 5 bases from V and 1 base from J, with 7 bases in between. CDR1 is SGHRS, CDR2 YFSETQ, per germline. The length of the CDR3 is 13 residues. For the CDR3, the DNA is TGCGCCAGCAGTCAGGAGTCCTACAATGAGCAGTTCTTC. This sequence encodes CASSQESYNEQFF.

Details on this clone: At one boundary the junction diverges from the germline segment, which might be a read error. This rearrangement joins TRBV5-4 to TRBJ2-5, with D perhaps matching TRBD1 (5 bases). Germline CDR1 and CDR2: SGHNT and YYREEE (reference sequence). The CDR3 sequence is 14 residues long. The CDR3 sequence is CASSSDSSQGTQYF. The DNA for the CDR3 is TGTGCCAGCAGCTCTGACAGTAGCCAAGGGACCCAGTACTTC.

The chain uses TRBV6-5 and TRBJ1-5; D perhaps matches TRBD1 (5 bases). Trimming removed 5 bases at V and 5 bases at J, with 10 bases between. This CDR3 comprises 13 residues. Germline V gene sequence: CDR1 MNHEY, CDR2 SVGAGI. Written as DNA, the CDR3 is TGTGCCAGCAGTGAAAGGGGCTATCAGCCCCAGCATTTT. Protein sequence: CASSERGYQPQHF.

The chain's CDR3 is CASSPLGGRASDTDTQYF. CDR3 DNA sequence: TGTGCCAGCAGCCCTCTAGGCGGGAGGGCCTCTGACACAGATACGCAGTATTTT. The chain employs TRBV7-9 and TRBJ2-3; 9 bases match TRBD2. Per germline, CDR1 SEHNR and CDR2 FQNEAQ (reference sequence). V shed 5 bases, J shed 2 bases, and the junction held 14 bases outside the gene matches. The CDR3 runs 18 residues.

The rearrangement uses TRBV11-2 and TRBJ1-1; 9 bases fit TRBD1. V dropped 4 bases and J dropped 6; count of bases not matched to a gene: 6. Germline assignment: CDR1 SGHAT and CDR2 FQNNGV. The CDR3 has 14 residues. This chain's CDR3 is CASSSTGGQAEAFF. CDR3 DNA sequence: TGTGCCAGCAGCTCAACAGGGGGCCAGGCTGAAGCTTTCTTT.

The CDR3 DNA sequence: TGCGCCAGCAGCCTCAGGCAGGGGGGTATCACAGATACGCAGTATTTT. It encodes CASSLRQGGITDTQYF. The chain couples TRBV4-1 to TRBJ2-3; D is perhaps TRBD1 (7 bases). Germline V gene lookup returns CDR1 MGHRA and CDR2 YSYEKL. The CDR3 runs to 16 residues. Deletions cut 4 bases from V and 2 bases from J, with 16 bases between.

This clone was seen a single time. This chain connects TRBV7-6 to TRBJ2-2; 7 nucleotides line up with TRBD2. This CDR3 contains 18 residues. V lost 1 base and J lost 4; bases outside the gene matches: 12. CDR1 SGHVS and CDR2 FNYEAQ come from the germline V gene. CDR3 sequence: CASSLVGVGGRVTGELFF. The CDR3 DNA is TGTGCCAGCAGCTTAGTTGGTGTCGGCGGGAGAGTCACCGGGGAGCTGTTTTTT. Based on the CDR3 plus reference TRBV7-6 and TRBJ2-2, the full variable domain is GAGVSQSPRYKVTKRGQDVALRCDPISGHVSLYWYRQALGQGPEFLTYFNYEAQQDKSGLPNDRFSAERPEGSISTLTIQRTEQRDSAMYRCASSLVGVGGRVTGELFFGEGSRLTVL.

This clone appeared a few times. The chain's CDR3 is CASSYGLGGYTEAFF. The CDR3 DNA reads TGTGCCAGCAGTTACGGGTTGGGGGGCTACACTGAAGCTTTCTTT. The rearrangement links TRBV6-5 to TRBJ1-1; a possible D gene is TRBD1 (6 bases). CDR1 is MNHEY, CDR2 SVGAGI, per germline. V was pared by 2 bases and J by 3 bases, with 13 bases between. The CDR3 extends over 15 amino acids.

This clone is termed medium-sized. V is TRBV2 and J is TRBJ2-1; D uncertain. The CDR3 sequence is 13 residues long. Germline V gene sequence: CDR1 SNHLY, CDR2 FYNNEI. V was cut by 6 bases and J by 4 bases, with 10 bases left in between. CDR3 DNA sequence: TGTGCCAGCAGCCTCACAGAGTACAATGAGCAGTTCTTC. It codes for CASSLTEYNEQFF.

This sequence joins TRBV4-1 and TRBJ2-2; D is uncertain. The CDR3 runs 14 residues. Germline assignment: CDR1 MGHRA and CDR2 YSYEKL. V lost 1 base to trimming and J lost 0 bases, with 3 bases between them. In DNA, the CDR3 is TGCGCCAGCAGCCAAGTCCCGAACACCGGGGAGCTGTTTTTT. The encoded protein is CASSQVPNTGELFF.

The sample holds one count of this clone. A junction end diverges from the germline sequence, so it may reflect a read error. The CDR3 coding sequence is TGTGCCTGGGGAGACAGGAACCGCTGGGACTTC. Protein sequence: CAWGDRNRWDF. The chain uses TRBV30 and TRBJ2-5, with D tentatively TRBD1 (6 bases). The CDR3 totals 11 residues. Germline-derived CDR1 and CDR2 are GTSNPN and SVGIG (reference sequence). The whole variable domain, remainder taken from reference TRBV30 and TRBJ2-5, is SQTIHQWPATLVQPVGSPLSLECTVEGTSNPNLYWYRQAAGRGLQLLFYSVGIGQISSEVPQNLSASRPQDRQFILSSKKLLLSDSGFYLCAWGDRNRWDFGPGTRLLVL.

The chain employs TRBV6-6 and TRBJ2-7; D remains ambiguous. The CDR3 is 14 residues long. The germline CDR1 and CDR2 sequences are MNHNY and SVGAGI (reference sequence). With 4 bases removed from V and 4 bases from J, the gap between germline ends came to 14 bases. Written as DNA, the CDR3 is TGTGCCAGCAGTTCTCCTGAATCCAGGTACGAGCAGTACTTC. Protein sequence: CASSSPESRYEQYF.

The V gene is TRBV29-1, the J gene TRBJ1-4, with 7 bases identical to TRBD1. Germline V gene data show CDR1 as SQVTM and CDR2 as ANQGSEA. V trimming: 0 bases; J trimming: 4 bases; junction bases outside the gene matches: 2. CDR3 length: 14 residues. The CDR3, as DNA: TGCAGCGTTGAAGAACGGGACAGTAATGAAAAACTGTTTTTT. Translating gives CSVEERDSNEKLFF. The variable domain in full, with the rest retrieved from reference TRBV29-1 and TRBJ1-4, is SAVISQKPSRDICQRGTSLTIQCQVDSQVTMMFWYRQQPGQSLTLIATANQGSEATYESGFVIDKFPISRPNLTFSTLTVSNMSPEDSSIYLCSVEERDSNEKLFFGSGTQLSVL.